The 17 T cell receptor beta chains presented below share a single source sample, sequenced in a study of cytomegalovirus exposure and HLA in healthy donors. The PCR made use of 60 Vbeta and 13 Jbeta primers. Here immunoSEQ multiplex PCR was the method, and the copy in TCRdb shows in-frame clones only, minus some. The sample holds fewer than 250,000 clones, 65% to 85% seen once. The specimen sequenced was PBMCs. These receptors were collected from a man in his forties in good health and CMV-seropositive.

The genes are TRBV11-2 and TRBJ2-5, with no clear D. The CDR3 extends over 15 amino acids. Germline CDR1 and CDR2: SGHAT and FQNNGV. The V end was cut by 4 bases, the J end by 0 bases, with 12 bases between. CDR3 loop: CASSSITAYQETQYF. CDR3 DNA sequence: TGTGCCAGCAGCTCCATAACTGCGTACCAAGAGACCCAGTACTTC. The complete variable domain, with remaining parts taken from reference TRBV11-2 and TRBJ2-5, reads EAGVAQSPRYKIIEKRQSVAFWCNPISGHATLYWYQQILGQGPKLLIQFQNNGVVDDSQLPKDRFSAERLKGVDSTLKIQPAKLEDSAVYLCASSSITAYQETQYFGPGTRLLVL.

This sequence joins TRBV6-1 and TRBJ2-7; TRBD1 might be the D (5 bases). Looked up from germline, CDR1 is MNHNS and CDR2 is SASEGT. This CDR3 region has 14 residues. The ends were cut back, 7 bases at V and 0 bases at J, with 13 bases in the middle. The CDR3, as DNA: TGTGCCAGCAAGATCGACAGTTCCTCCTACGAGCAGTACTTC. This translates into CASKIDSSSYEQYF.

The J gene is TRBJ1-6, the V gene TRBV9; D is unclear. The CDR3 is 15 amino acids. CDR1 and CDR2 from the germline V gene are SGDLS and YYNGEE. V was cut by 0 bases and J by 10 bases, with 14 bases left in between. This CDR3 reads CASSVDPDYGSPLHF. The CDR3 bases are TGTGCCAGCAGCGTAGATCCTGACTACGGATCACCCCTCCACTTT.

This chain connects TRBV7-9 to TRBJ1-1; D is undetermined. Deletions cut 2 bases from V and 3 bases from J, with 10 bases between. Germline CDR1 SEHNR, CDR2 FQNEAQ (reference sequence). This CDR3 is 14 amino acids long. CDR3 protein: CASSLNLRDTEAFF. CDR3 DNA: TGTGCCAGCAGCTTAAATCTGCGAGACACTGAAGCTTTCTTT.

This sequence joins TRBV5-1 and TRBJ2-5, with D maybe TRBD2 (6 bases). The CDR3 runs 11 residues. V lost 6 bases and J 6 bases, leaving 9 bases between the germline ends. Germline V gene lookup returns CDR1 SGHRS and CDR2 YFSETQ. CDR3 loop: CASMGGKTQYF. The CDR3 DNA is TGCGCCAGCATGGGCGGGAAGACCCAGTACTTC. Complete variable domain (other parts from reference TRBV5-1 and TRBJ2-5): KAGVTQTPRYLIKTRGQQVTLSCSPISGHRSVSWYQQTPGQGLQFLFEYFSETQRNKGNFPGRFSGRQFSNSRSEMNVSTLELGDSALYLCASMGGKTQYFGPGTRLLVL.

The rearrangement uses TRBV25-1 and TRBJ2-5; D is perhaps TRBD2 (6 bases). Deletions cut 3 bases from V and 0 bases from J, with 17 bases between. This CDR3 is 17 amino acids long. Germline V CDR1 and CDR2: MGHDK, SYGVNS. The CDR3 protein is CASSDRDLPRYQETQYF. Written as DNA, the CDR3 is TGTGCCAGCAGTGATAGGGACTTGCCTCGGTACCAAGAGACCCAGTACTTC.

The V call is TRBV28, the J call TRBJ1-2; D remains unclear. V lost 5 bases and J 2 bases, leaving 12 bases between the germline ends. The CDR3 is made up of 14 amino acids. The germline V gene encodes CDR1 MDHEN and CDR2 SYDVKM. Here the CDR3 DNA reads TGTGCCAGCAGTCCCCCGTTTAGAAACTATGGCTACACCTTC. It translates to CASSPPFRNYGYTF.

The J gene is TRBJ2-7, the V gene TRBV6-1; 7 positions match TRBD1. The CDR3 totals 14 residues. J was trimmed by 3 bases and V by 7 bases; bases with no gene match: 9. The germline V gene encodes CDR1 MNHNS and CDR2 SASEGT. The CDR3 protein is CASTQGGQYYEQYF. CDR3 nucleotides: TGTGCCAGCACCCAAGGGGGACAGTACTACGAGCAGTACTTC.

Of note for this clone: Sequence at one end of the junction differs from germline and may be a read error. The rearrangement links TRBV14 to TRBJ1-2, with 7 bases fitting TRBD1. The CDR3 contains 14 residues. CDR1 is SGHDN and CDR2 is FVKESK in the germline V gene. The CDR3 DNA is TGTGCCAGCAGCCAAGATGACAGGGTGATTGGCCACACCTTC. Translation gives CASSQDDRVIGHTF.

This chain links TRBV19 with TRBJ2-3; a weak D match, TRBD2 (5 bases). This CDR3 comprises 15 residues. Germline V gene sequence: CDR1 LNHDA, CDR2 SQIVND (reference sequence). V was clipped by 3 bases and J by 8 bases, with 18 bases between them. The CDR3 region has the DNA TGTGCCAGTAGTATCCGGGGAGTGAGCTTAGGTACGCAGTATTTT. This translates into CASSIRGVSLGTQYF.

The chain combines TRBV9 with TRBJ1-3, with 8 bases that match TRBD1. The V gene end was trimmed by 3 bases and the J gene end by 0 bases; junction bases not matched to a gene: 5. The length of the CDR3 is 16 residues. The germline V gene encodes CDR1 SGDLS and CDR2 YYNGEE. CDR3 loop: CASSGGQARSGNTIYF. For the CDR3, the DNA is TGTGCCAGCAGCGGGGGACAGGCGCGCTCTGGAAACACCATATATTTT.

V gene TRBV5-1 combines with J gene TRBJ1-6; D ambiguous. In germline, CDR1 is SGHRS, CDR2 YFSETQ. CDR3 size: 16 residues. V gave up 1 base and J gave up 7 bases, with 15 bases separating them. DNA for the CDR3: TGCGCCAGCAGCTTGATCTCCGGGGTTACCAATTCACCCCTCCACTTT. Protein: CASSLISGVTNSPLHF.

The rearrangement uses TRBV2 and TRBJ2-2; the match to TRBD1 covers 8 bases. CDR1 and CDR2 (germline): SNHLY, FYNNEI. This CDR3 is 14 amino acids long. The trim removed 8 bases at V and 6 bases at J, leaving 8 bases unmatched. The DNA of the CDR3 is TGTGCCAGCGAGAGCACAGGGGGTTCCGGGGAGCTGTTTTTT. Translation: CASESTGGSGELFF.

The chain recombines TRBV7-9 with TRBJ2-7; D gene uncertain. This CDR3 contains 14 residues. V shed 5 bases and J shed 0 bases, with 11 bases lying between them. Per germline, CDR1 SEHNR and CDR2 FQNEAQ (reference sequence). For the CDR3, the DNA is TGTGCCAGCAGCCCGAGAGCGAGCTCCTACGAGCAGTACTTC. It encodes CASSPRASSYEQYF.

This CDR3 is CASSVEAGKSYEQYF. CDR3 DNA sequence: TGTGCCAGCAGCGTAGAAGCGGGGAAGTCCTACGAGCAGTACTTC. The chain recombines TRBV9 with TRBJ2-7; the match to TRBD2 covers 7 bases. This CDR3 spans 15 amino acids. Germline assignment: CDR1 SGDLS and CDR2 YYNGEE. Germline trimming cut 0 bases from V and 1 base from J; bases unmatched to any gene: 4. Drawing the rest from reference TRBV9 and TRBJ2-7, the complete variable domain is DSGVTQTPKHLITATGQRVTLRCSPRSGDLSVYWYQQSLDQGLQFLIQYYNGEERAKGNILERFSAQQFPDLHSELNLSSLELGDSALYFCASSVEAGKSYEQYFGPGTRLTVT.

DNA of the CDR3: TGCAGCGCCTGGGACAGGGGCACAGATACGCAGTATTTT. It encodes CSAWDRGTDTQYF. The chain employs TRBV29-1 and TRBJ2-3; TRBD1 matches at 9 bases. The V gene end was trimmed by 7 bases and the J gene end by 1 base; junction bases not matched to a gene: 3. CDR1 is SQVTM, CDR2 ANQGSEA, per germline. The CDR3 loop spans 13 amino acids.

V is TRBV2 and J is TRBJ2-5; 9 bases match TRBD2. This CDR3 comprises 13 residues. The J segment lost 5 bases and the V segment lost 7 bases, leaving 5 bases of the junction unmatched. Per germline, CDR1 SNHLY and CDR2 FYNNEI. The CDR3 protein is CASNLAGFETQYF. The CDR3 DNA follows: TGTGCCAGCAATCTAGCGGGATTCGAGACCCAGTACTTC.